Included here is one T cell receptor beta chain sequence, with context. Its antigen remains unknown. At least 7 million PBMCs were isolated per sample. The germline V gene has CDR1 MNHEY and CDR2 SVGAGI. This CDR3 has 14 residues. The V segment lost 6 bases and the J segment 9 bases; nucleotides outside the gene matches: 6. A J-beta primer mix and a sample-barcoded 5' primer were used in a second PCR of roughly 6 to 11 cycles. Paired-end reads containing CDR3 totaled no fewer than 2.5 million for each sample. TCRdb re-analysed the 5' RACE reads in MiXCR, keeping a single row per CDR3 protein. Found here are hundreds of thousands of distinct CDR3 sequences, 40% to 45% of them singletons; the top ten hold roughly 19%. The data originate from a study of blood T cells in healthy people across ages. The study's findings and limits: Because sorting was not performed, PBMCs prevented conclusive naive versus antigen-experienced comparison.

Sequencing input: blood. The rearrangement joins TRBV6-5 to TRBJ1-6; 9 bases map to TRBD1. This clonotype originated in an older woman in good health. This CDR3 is CASRGQGLSSPLHF. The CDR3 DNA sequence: TGTGCCAGCAGGGGACAGGGTTTGAGTTCACCCCTCCACTTT.